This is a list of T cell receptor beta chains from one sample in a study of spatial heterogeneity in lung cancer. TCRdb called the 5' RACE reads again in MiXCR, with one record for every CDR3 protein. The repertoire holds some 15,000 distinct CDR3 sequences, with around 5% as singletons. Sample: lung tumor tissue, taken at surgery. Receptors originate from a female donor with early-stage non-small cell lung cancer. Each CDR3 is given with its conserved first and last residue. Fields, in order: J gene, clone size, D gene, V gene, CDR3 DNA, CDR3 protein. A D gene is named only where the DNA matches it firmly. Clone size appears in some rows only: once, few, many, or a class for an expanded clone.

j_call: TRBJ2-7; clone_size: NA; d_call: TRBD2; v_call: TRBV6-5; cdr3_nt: TGTGCCAGCAACCTAGCGGGGGGCACCCACTACGAGCAGTACTTC; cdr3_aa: CASNLAGGTHYEQYF
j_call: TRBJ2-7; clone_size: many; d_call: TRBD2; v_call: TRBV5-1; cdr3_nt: TGCGCCAGCAGCTCCGGGACTAGTATCTCCGAGCAGTACTTC; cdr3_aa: CASSSGTSISEQYF
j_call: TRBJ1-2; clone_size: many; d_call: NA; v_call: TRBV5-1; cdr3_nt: TGCGCCAGCAGCCCATCTGAGAATGGCTACACCTTC; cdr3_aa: CASSPSENGYTF
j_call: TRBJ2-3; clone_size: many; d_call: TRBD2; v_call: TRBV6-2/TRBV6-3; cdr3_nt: TGTGCCAGCAGTTACGTGGGACTAGCGGGGGTCCAAGATACGCAGTATTTT; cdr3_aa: CASSYVGLAGVQDTQYF
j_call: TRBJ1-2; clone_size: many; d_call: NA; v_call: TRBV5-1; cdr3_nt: TGCGCCAGCAGTCTCGCCCAGGGTAGGGATGGCTACACCTTC; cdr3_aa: CASSLAQGRDGYTF
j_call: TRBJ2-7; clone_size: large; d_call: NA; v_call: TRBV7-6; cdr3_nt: TGTGCCAGCAGCCCTGGGCCGAACTACGAGCAGTACTTC; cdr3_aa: CASSPGPNYEQYF
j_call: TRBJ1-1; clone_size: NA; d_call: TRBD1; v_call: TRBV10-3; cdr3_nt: TGTGCCACACAGACAGGGAGTAACACTGAAGCTTTCTTT; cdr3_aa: CATQTGSNTEAFF
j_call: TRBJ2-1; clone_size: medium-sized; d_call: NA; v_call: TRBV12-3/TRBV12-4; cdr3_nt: TGTGCCAGCCGGTCCTACAATGAGCAGTTCTTC; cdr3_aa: CASRSYNEQFF
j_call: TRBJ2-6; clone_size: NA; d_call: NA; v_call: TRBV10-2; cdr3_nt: TGCGCCAGTGAGTTTGATAGTGGGGCCAACGTCCTGACTTTC; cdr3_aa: CASEFDSGANVLTF
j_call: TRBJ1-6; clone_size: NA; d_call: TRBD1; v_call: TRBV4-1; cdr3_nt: TGCGCCAGCAGCCACCCGACAGGGACATACTCACCCCTCCACTTT; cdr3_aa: CASSHPTGTYSPLHF
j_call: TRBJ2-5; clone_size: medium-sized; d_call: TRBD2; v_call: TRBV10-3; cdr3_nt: TGTGCCATCAACCCTAGCGGGATGGTTGAAGAGACCCAGTACTTC; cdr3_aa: CAINPSGMVEETQYF
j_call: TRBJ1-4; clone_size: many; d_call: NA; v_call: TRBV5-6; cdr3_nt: TGTGCCAGCAGCTCCGACTTTTTTAATGAAAAACTGTTTTTT; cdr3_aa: CASSSDFFNEKLFF
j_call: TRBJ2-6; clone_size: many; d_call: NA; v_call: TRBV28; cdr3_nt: TGTGCCAGTAGTGACTCTGGGGCCAACGTCCTGACTTTC; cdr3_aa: CASSDSGANVLTF
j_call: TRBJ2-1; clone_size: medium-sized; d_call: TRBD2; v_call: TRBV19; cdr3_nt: TGTGCCAGTAGTTTCTCAGCGGGGTATAACAATGAGCAGTTCTTC; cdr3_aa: CASSFSAGYNNEQFF
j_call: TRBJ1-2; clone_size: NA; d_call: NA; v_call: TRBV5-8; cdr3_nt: TGTGCCAGCAGCTTGGCCGGTACAGGCTACACCTTC; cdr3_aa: CASSLAGTGYTF
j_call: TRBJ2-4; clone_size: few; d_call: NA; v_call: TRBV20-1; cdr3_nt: TGCAGTGCTAGCTACCCTGCCAGGGGCGAGAACATTCAGTACTTC; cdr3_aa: CSASYPARGENIQYF
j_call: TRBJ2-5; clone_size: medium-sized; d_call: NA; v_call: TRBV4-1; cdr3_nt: TGCGCCAGCAGCCAAGCCCCAGGGCAAGGGAAAGAGACCCAGTACTTC; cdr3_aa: CASSQAPGQGKETQYF
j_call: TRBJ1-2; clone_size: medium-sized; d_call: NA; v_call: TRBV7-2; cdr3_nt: TGTGCCAGCAGCCTTCAGGTCGACTATGGCTACACCTTC; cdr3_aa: CASSLQVDYGYTF
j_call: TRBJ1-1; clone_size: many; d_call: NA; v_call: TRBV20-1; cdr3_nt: TGCAGTGCTCGGACGGATAACACTGAAGCTTTCTTT; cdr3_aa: CSARTDNTEAFF
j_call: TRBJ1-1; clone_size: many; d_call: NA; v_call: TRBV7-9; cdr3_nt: TGTGCCAGCAGCTTCACAGGCCCCGGGGACACTGAAGCTTTCTTT; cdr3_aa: CASSFTGPGDTEAFF
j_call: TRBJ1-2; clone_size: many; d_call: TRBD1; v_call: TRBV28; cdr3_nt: TGTGCCAGCAGTTCGGGACAGGGGGCGCAGAAAAGCTACACCTTC; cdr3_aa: CASSSGQGAQKSYTF
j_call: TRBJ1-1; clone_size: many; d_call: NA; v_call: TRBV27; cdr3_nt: TGTGCCAGCAGTACCCGGTTCGCTCTGAACACTGAAGCTTTCTTT; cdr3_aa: CASSTRFALNTEAFF
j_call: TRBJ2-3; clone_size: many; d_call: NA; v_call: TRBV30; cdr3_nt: TGTGCCTTCGCCACAGGGATTAGGGCAGATACGCAGTATTTT; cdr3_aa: CAFATGIRADTQYF
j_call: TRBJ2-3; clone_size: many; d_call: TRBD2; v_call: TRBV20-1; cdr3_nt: TGCAGTGCTACTAGCGGGGGGAGCACAGATACGCAGTATTTT; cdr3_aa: CSATSGGSTDTQYF